These 27 T cell receptor beta chains share one sample of origin, sequenced in a study of shared clonotypes between healthy human individuals. Here immunoSEQ multiplex PCR was the method, and the copy in TCRdb shows in-frame clones only, minus some. Of some 2.1 million clones in the sample, 90% to 95% were seen once. Terminally differentiated effector memory CD45RA+ cells were left out of the naive CD8 fraction, which was CD45RO-negative and positively selected for CCR7. Sequencing used naive CD8+ T cells from PBMCs. These TCRs come from a man aged 18 to 30 in good health. Some clones in this sample may be carry-over from other donors' samples.

In this sample, this clone turned up once. CDR3 bases: TGTGCCAGCAGCGTCCACAGGGAAGAGACCCAGTACTTC. Its translation: CASSVHREETQYF. This sequence joins TRBV9 and TRBJ2-5, with D possibly TRBD1 on 6 matching bases. Germline CDR1 SGDLS, CDR2 YYNGEE. The CDR3 length is 13 residues. V lost 2 bases to trimming and J lost 3 bases, with 8 bases between them. Based on the CDR3 plus reference TRBV9 and TRBJ2-5, the full variable domain is DSGVTQTPKHLITATGQRVTLRCSPRSGDLSVYWYQQSLDQGLQFLIQYYNGEERAKGNILERFSAQQFPDLHSELNLSSLELGDSALYFCASSVHREETQYFGPGTRLLVL.

The count of this clone is one. The chain is built from TRBV18 and TRBJ2-3; 11 positions match TRBD1. CDR3 length: 16 residues. The germline CDR1 and CDR2 sequences are KGHSH and LQKENI. Germline trimming cut 3 bases from V and 4 bases from J; bases unmatched to any gene: 6. This chain's CDR3 is CASSPGQGVLADTQYF. The CDR3 coding sequence is TGTGCCAGCTCACCGGGACAGGGGGTTCTCGCAGATACGCAGTATTTT.

The genes are TRBV15 and TRBJ2-7, with TRBD2 as a possible D gene (7 bases). The CDR3 consists of 18 residues. Germline CDR1 reads LNHNV; CDR2 reads YYDKDF (reference sequence). Trimming cost V 0 bases and J 4 bases, with 22 bases left between them. This CDR3 is CATSRDTGGGTNFYEQYF. Here the CDR3 DNA reads TGTGCCACCAGCAGAGATACTGGGGGGGGCACCAACTTTTACGAGCAGTACTTC.

This CDR3 reads CASSFPDRYEQYF. The DNA for the CDR3 is TGTGCCAGCAGTTTCCCTGATAGGTACGAGCAGTACTTC. This sequence joins TRBV28 and TRBJ2-7; D not certain. Trimming took 3 bases from V and 4 from J, leaving 10 bases between them. CDR1 and CDR2 from the germline V gene are MDHEN and SYDVKM. CDR3 length: 13 residues.

V and J are TRBV7-9 and TRBJ2-3; 11 bases are a match to TRBD1. CDR1 is SEHNR, CDR2 FQNEAQ, per germline (reference sequence). The CDR3 has 16 amino acids. V lost 5 bases to trimming and J lost 2 bases; unmatched junction nucleotides: 6. The chain's CDR3 is CASSPDRGHSTDTQYF. The CDR3 DNA follows: TGTGCCAGCAGCCCGGACAGGGGGCATTCCACAGATACGCAGTATTTT.

The table lists this clone with a count of one. Additional DNA sequences in this sample encode the identical CDR3. The chain employs TRBV7-9 and TRBJ2-2; D not certain. CDR3 length equals 12 residues. Between the trimmed V and J ends, which lost 4 bases and 8 bases, there was a span of 8 bases. The V gene's germline CDR1 is SEHNR and CDR2 FQNEAQ (reference sequence). The CDR3: CASSSGRGELFF. As DNA, the CDR3 is TGTGCCAGCAGCTCCGGGCGGGGGGAGCTGTTTTTT.

The chain uses TRBV19 and TRBJ2-7; 11 bases match TRBD1. The CDR3 runs to 15 residues. Germline trimming cut 5 bases from V and 4 bases from J; bases unmatched to any gene: 7. In germline, CDR1 is LNHDA, CDR2 SQIVND (reference sequence). CDR3 residues: CASSARTGGWYEQYF. The CDR3 DNA sequence: TGTGCCAGTAGTGCCCGGACAGGGGGCTGGTACGAGCAGTACTTC. The complete variable domain, with remaining parts taken from reference TRBV19 and TRBJ2-7, reads DGGITQSPKYLFRKEGQNVTLSCEQNLNHDAMYWYRQDPGQGLRLIYYSQIVNDFQKGDIAEGYSVSREKKESFPLTVTSAQKNPTAFYLCASSARTGGWYEQYFGPGTRLTVT.

The J gene is TRBJ2-2, the V gene TRBV15, with a tentative D call TRBD2 (5 bases). The germline CDR1 and CDR2 sequences are LNHNV and YYDKDF (reference sequence). The CDR3 runs to 15 residues. V gave up 0 bases and J gave up 5 bases, with 10 bases separating them. The CDR3 reads CATSREMRDTGELFF. The CDR3 DNA is TGTGCCACCAGCAGAGAGATGAGGGATACCGGGGAGCTGTTTTTT.

The chain joins TRBV4-1 to TRBJ1-1; 9 positions agree with TRBD1. V shed 5 bases, J shed 6 bases, and the junction held 4 bases outside the gene matches. The CDR3 runs to 13 residues. Per germline, CDR1 MGHRA and CDR2 YSYEKL. Here the CDR3 reads CASSLGTGPEAFF. The CDR3, as DNA: TGCGCCAGCAGCTTAGGGACAGGGCCTGAAGCTTTCTTT.

The chain carries TRBV5-1 and TRBJ2-7, with TRBD1 identical over 7 bases. V shed 6 bases, J shed 4 bases, and the junction held 4 bases outside the gene matches. CDR3 length equals 12 residues. Germline values: CDR1 SGHRS, CDR2 YFSETQ. CDR3 coding DNA: TGCGCCAGCATCAAACAGGGGTACGAGCAGTACTTC. Its protein product is CASIKQGYEQYF. The entire variable domain, with the rest obtained from reference TRBV5-1 and TRBJ2-7, is as follows: KAGVTQTPRYLIKTRGQQVTLSCSPISGHRSVSWYQQTPGQGLQFLFEYFSETQRNKGNFPGRFSGRQFSNSRSEMNVSTLELGDSALYLCASIKQGYEQYFGPGTRLTVT.

The CDR3 bases are TGTGCCAGCAATAAACTAGCGGGGGGGGATTACGAGCAGTACTTC. Its translation: CASNKLAGGDYEQYF. V is TRBV7-2 and J is TRBJ2-7, with TRBD2 identical over 13 bases. Unmatched junction bases numbered 7, after V lost 7 bases and J lost 4 bases. The CDR3 is 15 residues long. Germline CDR1 reads SGHTA; CDR2 reads FQGNSA. The whole variable domain, remainder taken from reference TRBV7-2 and TRBJ2-7, is GAGVSQSPSNKVTEKGKDVELRCDPISGHTALYWYRQSLGQGLEFLIYFQGNSAPDKSGLPSDRFSAERTGGSVSTLTIQRTQQEDSAVYLCASNKLAGGDYEQYFGPGTRLTVT.

The chain recombines TRBV15 with TRBJ2-2; 7 bases map to TRBD2. V gave up 3 bases and J gave up 5 bases; unmatched junction bases: 15. CDR3 length: 18 residues. Looked up from germline, CDR1 is LNHNV and CDR2 is YYDKDF (reference sequence). The CDR3 bases are TGTGCCACCAGCAGCCGGGCGACAGATTGGGGAGGGACCGGGGAGCTGTTTTTT. This encodes CATSSRATDWGGTGELFF.

This clone has just a few counts. The CDR3 nucleotides are TGTGCCAGCAGCTTAACCACAATAGCGGAGCCCTACAATGAGCAGTTCTTC. It codes for CASSLTTIAEPYNEQFF. The genes are TRBV7-3 and TRBJ2-1, with D perhaps TRBD2 (6 bases). Per the germline V gene, CDR1 is SGHTA and CDR2 is FQGTGA. Trimming removed 0 bases from V and 2 bases from J, with 14 bases in between. The CDR3 loop spans 17 amino acids.

This CDR3 is CASSTRDREAETQYF. The DNA for the CDR3 is TGTGCCAGCAGCACCCGGGACAGGGAGGCTGAGACCCAGTACTTC. V usage is TRBV4-2 and J usage is TRBJ2-5, with 9 bases aligning to TRBD1. The CDR3 runs to 15 residues. Germline-derived CDR1 and CDR2 are LGHNA and YNFKEQ. V dropped 5 bases and J dropped 5; count of bases not matched to a gene: 9.

This chain uses TRBV4-1 with TRBJ2-5; 8 positions agree with TRBD2. V was pared by 1 base and J by 5 bases, with 9 bases of the junction left unmatched. The length of the CDR3 is 16 residues. Germline CDR1 reads MGHRA; CDR2 reads YSYEKL. CDR3 sequence (DNA): TGCGCCAGCAGCCAAGGAGGGGGACTAGTAATGGAGACCCAGTACTTC. Encoded protein: CASSQGGGLVMETQYF.

This chain uses TRBV2 with TRBJ2-7; TRBD2 matches 14 bases. With 11 bases clipped from V and 1 base from J, the junction kept 10 bases outside the gene matches. The germline V gene has CDR1 SNHLY and CDR2 FYNNEI. This CDR3 contains 16 residues. CDR3 nucleotides: TGTGCCGTGCCCGGACTAGCGGGAGGCGGGTCCTACGAGCAGTACTTC. It yields the protein CAVPGLAGGGSYEQYF.

The chain carries TRBV9 and TRBJ2-7; 11 bases fit TRBD1. Per the germline V gene, CDR1 is SGDLS and CDR2 is YYNGEE. The CDR3 consists of 14 residues. With V trimmed by 4 bases and J by 6 bases, 6 bases remained unmatched. The CDR3: CASSLSGTGGEQYF. The CDR3 DNA is TGTGCCAGCAGCCTTTCTGGGACAGGGGGCGAGCAGTACTTC.

The chain has TRBV7-9 and TRBJ2-1; tentatively, D is TRBD1 or TRBD2 (5 bases each). Germline V CDR1 and CDR2: SEHNR, FQNEAQ (reference sequence). V was shortened by 5 bases and J by 3 bases, with 17 bases between the two germline ends. The CDR3 has 16 amino acids. CDR3 in amino acids: CASSPGVGTVYNEQFF. CDR3 nucleotide sequence: TGTGCCAGCAGCCCAGGCGTCGGGACGGTCTACAATGAGCAGTTCTTC.

DNA for the CDR3: TGCAGCGTGGTCACTCGACAGGTCTCCTACAATGAGCAGTTCTTC. Its translation: CSVVTRQVSYNEQFF. V gene TRBV29-1 combines with J gene TRBJ2-1; tentative D call: TRBD1 (6 bases). V was shortened by 6 bases and J by 0 bases, with 15 bases between the two germline ends. Germline V gives CDR1 SQVTM, CDR2 ANQGSEA. The CDR3 extends over 15 amino acids.

Comment on this clone: Other DNA sequences within the sample encode an identical CDR3. V and J are TRBV7-9 and TRBJ1-2; D ambiguous. The CDR3 totals 13 residues. Per germline, CDR1 SEHNR and CDR2 FQNEAQ (reference sequence). The V end lost 0 bases, the J end lost 5 bases, and 7 bases lay between the germline ends. The CDR3 DNA follows: TGTGCCAGCAGCTTAGCGGCGGGGTATGGCTACACCTTC. This encodes CASSLAAGYGYTF.

This clone was counted a few times. The sample contains more than one DNA sequence encoding this CDR3. The rearrangement uses TRBV27 and TRBJ2-7; 9 nucleotides line up with TRBD2. Germline CDR1 is MNHEY and CDR2 is SMNVEV (reference sequence). The J segment lost 2 bases and the V segment lost 2 bases, leaving 1 base of the junction unmatched. CDR3 size: 14 residues. In nucleotides, the CDR3 is TGTGCCAGCAGTTTAGCGGGAGGGCCCTACGAGCAGTACTTC. Its translation is CASSLAGGPYEQYF.

This chain uses TRBV6-6 with TRBJ2-7; 8 bases fit TRBD1. The CDR3 has 16 residues. Germline V gives CDR1 MNHNY, CDR2 SVGAGI (reference sequence). With 2 bases clipped from V and 5 bases from J, the junction kept 11 bases outside the gene matches. The CDR3: CASSYSFGQGLNEQYF. Here the CDR3 DNA reads TGTGCCAGCAGTTACAGTTTTGGACAGGGATTAAACGAGCAGTACTTC.

The chain links TRBV7-2 to TRBJ1-1; a weak D match, TRBD1 (6 bases). Deletions cut 1 base from V and 11 bases from J, with 14 bases between. CDR1 SGHTA and CDR2 FQGNSA come from the germline V gene. CDR3 size: 13 residues. CDR3: CASSLGGAEGAFF. The CDR3 region has the DNA TGTGCCAGCAGCTTAGGGGGGGCAGAAGGGGCTTTCTTT.

Only one count was recorded for this clone. The J gene is TRBJ2-1, the V gene TRBV5-6; the D gene could be TRBD1 or TRBD2 (5 bases each). Germline values: CDR1 SGHDT, CDR2 YYEEEE. V gave up 0 bases and J gave up 7 bases, with 8 bases separating them. The CDR3 covers 13 residues. The CDR3 bases are TGTGCCAGCAGCTTGGGAGGGGAAAATGAGCAGTTCTTC. This sequence encodes CASSLGGENEQFF. Variable domain in full (rest from reference TRBV5-6 and TRBJ2-1): DAGVTQSPTHLIKTRGQQVTLRCSPKSGHDTVSWYQQALGQGPQFIFQYYEEEERQRGNFPDRFSGHQFPNYSSELNVNALLLGDSALYLCASSLGGENEQFFGPGTRLTVL.

This rearrangement joins TRBV7-8 to TRBJ1-1; TRBD1 is a possible D gene (5 bases). CDR3 length: 15 amino acids. Trimming stripped 5 bases from V and 1 base from J, with 14 bases between. The germline V gene has CDR1 SGHVS and CDR2 FQNEAQ. The CDR3 DNA reads as TGTGCCAGCAGCCCCAAGGTGGGGGGGAACACTGAAGCTTTCTTT. It yields the protein CASSPKVGGNTEAFF.

The CDR3 here is CASSQGVGTGGLGTEAFF. The CDR3 nucleotides are TGTGCCAGCAGCCAAGGGGTCGGGACAGGGGGCTTGGGCACTGAAGCTTTCTTT. This chain joins TRBV14 and TRBJ1-1; 12 bases align to TRBD1. Germline V CDR1 and CDR2: SGHDN, FVKESK. The length of the CDR3 is 18 residues. V was pared by 1 base and J by 4 bases, with 10 bases of the junction left unmatched.

This clone was recorded only once. This specimen includes other DNA sequences encoding the same CDR3. V and J are TRBV27 and TRBJ2-1, with TRBD1 identical over 8 bases. V trimming: 2 bases; J trimming: 8 bases; junction bases outside the gene matches: 8. The germline CDR1 and CDR2 sequences are MNHEY and SMNVEV (reference sequence). The CDR3 covers 15 residues. CDR3 sequence: CASSLGQGAWDEQFF. The CDR3 DNA reads TGTGCCAGCAGTTTAGGGCAGGGGGCTTGGGATGAGCAGTTCTTC.